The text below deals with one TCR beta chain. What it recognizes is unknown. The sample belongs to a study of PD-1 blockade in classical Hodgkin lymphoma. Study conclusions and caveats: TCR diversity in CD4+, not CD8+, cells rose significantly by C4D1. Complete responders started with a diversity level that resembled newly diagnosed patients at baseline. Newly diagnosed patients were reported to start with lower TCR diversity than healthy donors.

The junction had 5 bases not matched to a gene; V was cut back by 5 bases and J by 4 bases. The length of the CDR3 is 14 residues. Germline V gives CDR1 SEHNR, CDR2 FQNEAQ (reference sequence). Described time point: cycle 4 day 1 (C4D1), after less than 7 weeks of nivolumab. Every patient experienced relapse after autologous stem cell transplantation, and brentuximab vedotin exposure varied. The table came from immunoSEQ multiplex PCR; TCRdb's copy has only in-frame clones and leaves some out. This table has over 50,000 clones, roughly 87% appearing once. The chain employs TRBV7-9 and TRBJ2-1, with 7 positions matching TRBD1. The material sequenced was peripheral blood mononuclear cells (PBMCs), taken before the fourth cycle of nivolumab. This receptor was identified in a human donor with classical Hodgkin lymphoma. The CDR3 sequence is CASSPWTGYNEQFF. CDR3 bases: TGTGCCAGCAGCCCGTGGACAGGATACAATGAGCAGTTCTTC.